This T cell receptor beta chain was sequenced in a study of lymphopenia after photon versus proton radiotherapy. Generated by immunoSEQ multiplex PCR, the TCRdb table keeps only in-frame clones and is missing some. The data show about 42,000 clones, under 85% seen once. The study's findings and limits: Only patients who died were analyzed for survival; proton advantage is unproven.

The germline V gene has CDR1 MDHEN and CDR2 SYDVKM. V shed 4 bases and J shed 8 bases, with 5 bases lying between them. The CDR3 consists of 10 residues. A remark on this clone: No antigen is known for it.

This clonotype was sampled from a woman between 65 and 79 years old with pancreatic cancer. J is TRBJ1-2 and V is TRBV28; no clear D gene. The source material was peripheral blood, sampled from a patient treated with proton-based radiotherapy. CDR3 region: CASSYQGYTF. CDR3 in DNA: TGTGCCAGCAGTTACCAGGGCTACACCTTC.